This T cell receptor (beta chain) was sequenced in a study of siplizumab effects on memory and regulatory T cells. Study findings and constraints: Naive-or-memory phenotypes were unassignable for roughly 75-97% of proliferating CD4+ or CD8+ clones. The authors did not confirm suppressive function in proliferating Tregs from siplizumab cultures. Solely a minor proportion of alloreactive clones could be assigned to unstimulated subsets. Treg-derived clones made up an average of roughly 66% of mappable alloreactive CD4+ clones with siplizumab and 25% to 30% in controls.

Looked up from germline, CDR1 is MGHDK and CDR2 is SYGVNS. The CDR3 runs 13 residues. Deletions cut 5 bases from V and 14 bases from J, with 16 bases between. Assay: immunoSEQ multiplex PCR; the TCRdb copy retains only in-frame clones and omits some. The table records 50,000 to 55,000 clones, nearly 95% of them present only once. Concerning this clone itself: Its antigen is not known.

The TCR comes from a human donor in good health. Sequencing was carried out using CD8+ T cells sorted from blood. The J gene is TRBJ1-6, the V gene TRBV25-1; no clear D. CDR3 sequence (DNA): TGTGCCAGCAGTCGGGAGAGATTTCTAGCCCTCCACTTT. Protein: CASSRERFLALHF.